Listed below are T cell receptor beta chains from one sample, sequenced in a study of PD-L1 blockade in urothelial cancer. The repertoire was sequenced with immunoSEQ multiplex PCR; TCRdb's copy has only in-frame clones and lacks some. The profile shows nearly 50,000 clones, approximately 85% of them singletons. Sample: PBMCs, taken around atezolizumab (anti-PD-L1) treatment. The receptor set was obtained from a man in his fifties with urothelial cancer. Each CDR3 is given with its conserved first and last residue. A D gene is named only where the DNA matches it firmly. Where a row states a size, it is once, few, many or the class of an expanded clone; other rows omit it.

TRBJ1-2 TRBV28 14 NA few CASSPAGRNYGYTF TGTGCCAGCAGCCCAGCGGGCCGGAACTATGGCTACACCTTC
TRBJ2-1 TRBV7-2 14 NA NA CASSLKFRDNEQFF TGTGCCAGCAGCTTAAAGTTTCGGGACAATGAGCAGTTCTTC
TRBJ2-7 TRBV27 15 TRBD1 NA CASSIPGTGTYEQYF TGTGCCAGCAGCATACCAGGGACAGGGACCTACGAGCAGTACTTC
TRBJ2-1 TRBV25-1 12 NA NA CASSYGYGEQFF TGTGCCAGCAGTTACGGGTACGGTGAGCAGTTCTTC
TRBJ2-3 TRBV7-9 16 TRBD2 once CASSLALAGDTDTQYF TGTGCCAGCAGCTTAGCACTAGCGGGAGACACAGATACGCAGTATTTT
TRBJ1-1 TRBV9 15 NA NA CASSQEGGARTEAFF TGTGCCAGCAGTCAAGAGGGGGGGGCAAGAACTGAAGCTTTCTTT
TRBJ1-4 TRBV5-5 15 NA NA CASSPIEMEGEKLFF TGTGCCAGCAGCCCAATAGAGATGGAGGGTGAAAAACTGTTTTTT
TRBJ2-7 TRBV9 13 TRBD1 once CASSSATGAGQYF TGTGCCAGCAGCTCGGCGACAGGGGCGGGGCAGTACTTC
TRBJ1-1 TRBV11-2 16 TRBD1 NA CASSFGTANMNTEAFF TGTGCCAGCAGCTTCGGGACAGCTAATATGAACACTGAAGCTTTCTTT
TRBJ2-3 TRBV10-3 14 NA NA CAIRTGTSTDTQYF TGTGCCATCAGGACAGGGACTAGCACAGATACGCAGTATTTT
TRBJ2-2 TRBV5-1 14 TRBD1 NA CACSGTGDTGELFF TGCGCCTGTTCCGGGACAGGGGACACCGGGGAGCTGTTTTTT
TRBJ2-3 TRBV30 16 NA NA CAWRPAQGRRGDTQYF TGTGCCTGGAGGCCGGCCCAGGGTCGCCGTGGAGATACGCAGTATTTT
TRBJ1-1 TRBV5-6 15 TRBD1 NA CASSTPGQGNTEAFF TGTGCCAGCAGTACGCCGGGACAGGGAAACACTGAAGCTTTCTTT
TRBJ2-7 TRBV11-2 16 NA NA CASSLEGRPPLYEQYF TGTGCCAGCAGCTTAGAGGGGCGACCCCCTCTCTACGAGCAGTACTTC
TRBJ1-1 TRBV7-2 14 NA NA CASSLVRMNTEAFF TGTGCCAGCAGCTTAGTGCGGATGAACACTGAAGCTTTCTTT
TRBJ2-5 TRBV4-1 14 NA NA CASSQGGDQETQYF TGCGCCAGCAGCCAAGGGGGGGACCAAGAGACCCAGTACTTC
TRBJ2-1 TRBV2 17 NA NA CAPEAAPLWRGYNEQFF TGTGCCCCCGAGGCAGCGCCTCTCTGGCGGGGCTACAATGAGCAGTTCTTC
TRBJ1-2 TRBV4-3 15 NA NA CASSHSTEANYGYTF TGCGCCAGCAGCCATTCGACAGAAGCTAACTATGGCTACACCTTC
TRBJ2-3 TRBV10-1 17 NA NA CASSESKSTLATDTQYF TGCGCCAGCAGTGAGTCAAAAAGTACACTAGCAACAGATACGCAGTATTTT
TRBJ1-5 TRBV2 14 TRBD1 NA CASARDSLNQPQHF TGTGCCAGCGCCCGGGACAGCTTAAATCAGCCCCAGCATTTT
TRBJ2-7 TRBV7-9 16 TRBD2 few CASSSGLAGDLEEQYF TGTGCCAGCAGCTCCGGACTAGCGGGAGATCTGGAAGAGCAGTACTTC
TRBJ2-7 TRBV27 18 TRBD2 NA CASSLGGAPGTSGYEQYF TGTGCCAGCAGTTTAGGGGGGGCTCCCGGGACTAGCGGCTACGAGCAGTACTTC
TRBJ2-3 TRBV19 14 TRBD2 NA CASSILAGVDTQYF TGTGCCAGTAGTATATTGGCGGGGGTAGATACGCAGTATTTT
TRBJ1-2 TRBV29-1 10 NA NA CSVEGGVYTF TGCAGCGTTGAAGGGGGAGTCTACACCTTC
TRBJ2-5 TRBV2 16 NA NA CASRNRGFTIQETQYF TGTGCCAGCAGGAACCGGGGGTTTACCATCCAAGAGACCCAGTACTTC
TRBJ2-3 TRBV13 18 TRBD2 NA CASSLAASGGVLADTQYF TGTGCCAGCAGCTTAGCGGCTAGCGGGGGCGTCTTAGCAGATACGCAGTATTTT
TRBJ2-7 TRBV6-6 15 TRBD1 NA CASSDQGQKSYEQYF TGTGCCAGCAGTGATCAGGGACAGAAGAGCTACGAGCAGTACTTC
TRBJ2-5 TRBV30 15 NA NA CAWDIPGGYQETQYF TGTGCCTGGGATATCCCCGGGGGTTACCAAGAGACCCAGTACTTC
TRBJ2-2 TRBV7-8 16 TRBD2 NA CASIPSGGAGTGELFF TGTGCCAGCATCCCAAGCGGGGGGGCTGGGACCGGGGAGCTGTTTTTT
TRBJ2-5 TRBV27 17 NA NA CASSLKTPGLTGETQYF TGTGCCAGCAGTTTAAAGACGCCCGGCCTAACGGGGGAGACCCAGTACTTC
TRBJ2-3 TRBV6-4 16 TRBD2 NA CASSPTSGVGTDTQYF TGTGCCAGCAGTCCAACTAGCGGGGTTGGCACAGATACGCAGTATTTT
TRBJ2-3 TRBV2 16 TRBD2 NA CASSVETSGLQDTQYF TGTGCCAGCAGTGTGGAGACTAGCGGGCTCCAGGATACGCAGTATTTT
TRBJ1-2 TRBV6-6 15 NA NA CASSYYGTSLYGYTF TGTGCCAGCAGTTACTACGGGACATCTCTTTACGGCTACACCTTC
TRBJ2-3 TRBV9 14 NA once CASGDALTTDTQYF TGTGCCAGTGGAGATGCGTTAACCACAGATACGCAGTATTTT
TRBJ1-1 TRBV5-3 14 NA NA CARSLAGLVTEAFF TGTGCCAGAAGCTTGGCAGGGCTGGTCACTGAAGCTTTCTTT
TRBJ2-7 TRBV7-9 14 NA NA CASSMGPGTYEQYF TGTGCCAGCAGCATGGGCCCAGGGACCTACGAGCAGTACTTC
TRBJ2-1 TRBV6-4 15 NA NA CASSDRPGAYNEQFF TGTGCCAGCAGTGATAGACCAGGGGCATACAATGAGCAGTTCTTC
TRBJ1-5 TRBV9 15 NA NA CASSGADTNSQPQHF TGTGCCAGCAGCGGAGCCGACACGAACTCCCAGCCCCAGCATTTT
TRBJ2-7 TRBV7-2 15 TRBD2 NA CASSLRLAGGLEQYF TGTGCCAGCAGCTTAAGACTAGCGGGAGGGCTCGAGCAGTACTTC
TRBJ1-1 TRBV27 16 TRBD1 NA CASRPGQGGMNTEAFF TGTGCCAGCAGGCCCGGACAGGGGGGGATGAACACTGAAGCTTTCTTT
TRBJ2-3 TRBV7-2 13 NA NA CASSPRPVDTQYF TGTGCCAGCAGCCCCCGCCCGGTTGATACGCAGTATTTT
TRBJ2-6 TRBV28 15 NA NA CASSLGQFGANVLTF TGTGCCAGCAGTTTAGGGCAGTTTGGGGCCAACGTCCTGACTTTC
TRBJ1-2 TRBV7-9 11 NA NA CASSSLSGYTF TGTGCCAGCTCAAGCTTATCAGGCTACACCTTC
TRBJ1-3 TRBV12-5 16 TRBD1 NA CASGLGTGARVDTIYF TGTGCTAGTGGTTTGGGGACAGGGGCTAGGGTTGACACCATATATTTT
TRBJ2-7 TRBV6-9 16 TRBD1 NA CASSYKPGQVTYEQYF TGTGCCAGCAGTTATAAACCGGGACAGGTCACCTACGAGCAGTACTTC
TRBJ2-1 TRBV6-4 13 NA NA CASSKTGYNEQFF TGTGCCAGCAGTAAAACAGGATACAATGAGCAGTTCTTC
TRBJ2-7 TRBV5-1 15 TRBD1 few CASSLGTGATYEQYF TGCGCCAGCAGCTTGGGGACAGGGGCGACCTACGAGCAGTACTTC
TRBJ1-2 TRBV28 15 NA NA CASSQTGTPPGGYTF TGTGCCAGCAGTCAAACCGGGACTCCACCTGGAGGCTACACCTTC